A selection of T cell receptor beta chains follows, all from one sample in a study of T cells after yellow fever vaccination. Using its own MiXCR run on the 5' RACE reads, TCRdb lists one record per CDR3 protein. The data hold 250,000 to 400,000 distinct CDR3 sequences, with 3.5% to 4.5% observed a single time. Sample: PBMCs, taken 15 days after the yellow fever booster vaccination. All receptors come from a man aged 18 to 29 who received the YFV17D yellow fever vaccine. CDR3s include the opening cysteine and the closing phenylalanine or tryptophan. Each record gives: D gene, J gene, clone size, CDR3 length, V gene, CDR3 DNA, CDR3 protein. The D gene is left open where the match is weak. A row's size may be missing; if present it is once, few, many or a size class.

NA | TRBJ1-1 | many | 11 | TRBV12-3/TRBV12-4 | TGTGCCAGCCGACTCTCAGGGGAGGCTTTCTTT | CASRLSGEAFF
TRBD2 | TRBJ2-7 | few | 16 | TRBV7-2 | TGTGCCAGCAGCTTAGCTTTGGGGACTAGTAGCTACGAGCAGTACTTC | CASSLALGTSSYEQYF
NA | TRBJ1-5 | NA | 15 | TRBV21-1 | TGTGCCAGCAGCAAACGGCAGGGTATATATCAGCCCCAGCATTTT | CASSKRQGIYQPQHF
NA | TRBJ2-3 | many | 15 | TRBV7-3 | TGTGCCAGCAGCTACCGGGACTCCGACACAGATACGCAGTATTTT | CASSYRDSDTDTQYF
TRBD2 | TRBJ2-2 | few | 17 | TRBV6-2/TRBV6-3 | TGTGCCAGCAGGCACCTACTAGCGGGGGAGAACACCGGGGAGCTGTTTTTT | CASRHLLAGENTGELFF
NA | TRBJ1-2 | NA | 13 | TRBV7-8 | TGTGCCAGCAGCCAAACAGCGTTCTATGGCTACACCTTC | CASSQTAFYGYTF
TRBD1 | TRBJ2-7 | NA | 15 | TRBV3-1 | TGTGCCAGCAGCCAAGCCGGGACAGGGACCTACGAGCAGTACTTC | CASSQAGTGTYEQYF
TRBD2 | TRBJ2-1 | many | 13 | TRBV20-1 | TGCAGTGCTAGACCTAGCGGGGGGAATGAGCAGTTCTTC | CSARPSGGNEQFF
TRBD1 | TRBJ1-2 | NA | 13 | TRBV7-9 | TGTGCCAGCAGGGACAGGGGCCCAGTTGGCTACACCTTC | CASRDRGPVGYTF
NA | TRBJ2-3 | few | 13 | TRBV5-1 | TGCGCCAGCATGGAGGGGGCGGCAGATACGCAGTATTTT | CASMEGAADTQYF
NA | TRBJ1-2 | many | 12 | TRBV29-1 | TGCAGCGCGGAAAACAGGAGCGAGCGCTACACCTTC | CSAENRSERYTF
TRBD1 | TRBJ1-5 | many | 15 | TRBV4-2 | TGTGCCAGCAGCTCACAGGGGGCTAGCAATCAGCCCCAGCATTTT | CASSSQGASNQPQHF
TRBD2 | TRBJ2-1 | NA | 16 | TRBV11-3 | TGTGCCAGCAGCTTAGGAAGGACTAGCGGATTCAATGAGCAGTTCTTC | CASSLGRTSGFNEQFF
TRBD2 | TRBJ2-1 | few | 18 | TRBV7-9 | TGTGCCAGCAGCTGGCGACTAGCGGTGACACTCCCCTACAATGAGCAGTTCTTC | CASSWRLAVTLPYNEQFF
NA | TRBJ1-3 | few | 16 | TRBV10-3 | TGTGCCATCAGTGAATCTCCTGCACACTCTGGAAACACCATATATTTT | CAISESPAHSGNTIYF
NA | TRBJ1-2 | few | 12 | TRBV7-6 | TGTGCCAGCAGCTTAAAGGGCCCCCACGCAACCTTC | CASSLKGPHATF
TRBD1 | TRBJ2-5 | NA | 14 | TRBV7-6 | TGTGCCAGCAGCTTAGGGACAGGAGGAGAGACCCAGTACTTC | CASSLGTGGETQYF
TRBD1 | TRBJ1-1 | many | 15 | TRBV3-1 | TGTGCCAGCAGCTCGGGTACAGGGGACATCTTTGAAGCTTTCTTT | CASSSGTGDIFEAFF
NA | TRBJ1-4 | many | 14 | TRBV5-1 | TGCGCCAGCAGCTTAGGGGGGCCTAATGAAAAACTGTTTTTT | CASSLGGPNEKLFF
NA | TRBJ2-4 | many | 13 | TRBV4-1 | TGCGCCAGCAGCTTCGGACAGATAAACATTCAGTACTTC | CASSFGQINIQYF
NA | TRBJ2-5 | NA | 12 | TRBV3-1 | TGTGCCAGCAGCCAGCCTCCGGGGCCCCAGTACTTC | CASSQPPGPQYF
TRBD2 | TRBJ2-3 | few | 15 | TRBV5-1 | TGCGCCAGCAGCCCAGGGACTAGCGTCACAGATACGCAGTATTTT | CASSPGTSVTDTQYF